These 32 T cell receptor beta chains were sequenced from one sample in a study of shared clonotypes between healthy human individuals. Measured with immunoSEQ multiplex PCR; TCRdb has only the in-frame clones, and not every one. The sample consists of roughly 2.2 million clones, 92% of them appearing once. Specimen: naive CD4+ T cells from PBMCs. Subset denoted: CD45RA+ positively selected. These receptors were obtained from a man younger than 30 in good health. Some clones in this sample may be carry-over from other donors' samples.

The V gene is TRBV4-3, the J gene TRBJ2-5; 12 bases are shared with TRBD2. Germline V gene lookup returns CDR1 LGHNA and CDR2 YSLEER. The V segment lost 0 bases and the J segment 5 bases; nucleotides outside the gene matches: 7. The CDR3 is 17 residues long. CDR3 residues: CASSQEASGRVRETQYF. For the CDR3, the DNA is TGCGCCAGCAGCCAAGAGGCTAGCGGGAGGGTAAGGGAGACCCAGTACTTC.

There are a few counts of this clone. The chain has TRBV11-2 and TRBJ2-7; D not resolved. The germline gives CDR1 SGHAT, CDR2 FQNNGV. The ends were cut back, 5 bases at V and 2 bases at J, with 7 bases in the middle. CDR3 length: 12 residues. The CDR3 DNA follows: TGTGCCAGCAGCCTACGGACCTACGAGCAGTACTTC. Translated: CASSLRTYEQYF.

This sequence joins TRBV2 and TRBJ2-3; 10 bases map to TRBD1. CDR1 SNHLY and CDR2 FYNNEI come from the germline V gene. The trim removed 7 bases at V and 5 bases at J, leaving 6 bases unmatched. The CDR3 consists of 14 residues. CDR3: CASTQGTGVDTQYF. CDR3 nucleotides: TGTGCCAGCACCCAGGGGACAGGGGTAGATACGCAGTATTTT.

The chain has TRBV18 and TRBJ2-1; D is unclear. Trimming cost V 3 bases and J 5 bases, with 11 bases left between them. There are 14 residues in the CDR3. Germline-derived CDR1 and CDR2 are KGHSH and LQKENI. The CDR3 loop reads CASSPLLGDNEQFF. CDR3 DNA: TGTGCCAGCTCACCCCTTCTGGGTGACAATGAGCAGTTCTTC.

V gene TRBV5-4 combines with J gene TRBJ1-1; perhaps TRBD1 as D (5 bases). This CDR3 has 14 amino acids. The V gene lost 0 bases and the J gene lost 11 bases, with 17 bases spanning the gap. CDR1 SGHNT and CDR2 YYREEE come from the germline V gene (reference sequence). The DNA for the CDR3 is TGTGCCAGCAGCTTGGTACAGGTTCAAGATTTGGCTTTCTTT. Its translation: CASSLVQVQDLAFF.

Details on this clone: Other DNA sequences of this sample code for an identical CDR3. The chain uses TRBV5-6 and TRBJ1-4; 9 positions agree with TRBD1. Germline V lookup: CDR1 SGHDT, CDR2 YYEEEE. After removal of 2 bases from V and 7 bases from J, the junction contained 3 bases not matched to a gene. This CDR3 region has 14 residues. DNA for the CDR3: TGTGCCAGCAGCTTTCGACAGGGGGGTGAAAAACTGTTTTTT. Translated: CASSFRQGGEKLFF.

Note on this clone: Other nucleotide sequences from this sample produce the same CDR3. The CDR3 DNA follows: TGTGCCAGTAGTCCCCGACAGGGCTATGGCTACACCTTC. Translating it yields CASSPRQGYGYTF. The chain carries TRBV19 and TRBJ1-2; 7 bases line up with TRBD1. V was clipped by 5 bases and J by 4 bases; unmatched bases: 4. CDR1 is LNHDA, CDR2 SQIVND, per germline (reference sequence). The CDR3 has 13 residues. The variable domain in full, with the rest retrieved from reference TRBV19 and TRBJ1-2, is DGGITQSPKYLFRKEGQNVTLSCEQNLNHDAMYWYRQDPGQGLRLIYYSQIVNDFQKGDIAEGYSVSREKKESFPLTVTSAQKNPTAFYLCASSPRQGYGYTFGSGTRLTVV.

Concerning this clone itself: The sample holds other DNA sequences that translate to the same CDR3. V and J are TRBV18 and TRBJ2-7; the match to TRBD1 covers 7 bases. Germline trimming cut 4 bases from V and 4 bases from J; bases unmatched to any gene: 7. This CDR3 contains 14 residues. Germline V gene lookup returns CDR1 KGHSH and CDR2 LQKENI. This chain's CDR3 is CASSLGTVSYEQYF. The CDR3 DNA is TGTGCCAGCTCACTTGGGACAGTATCGTACGAGCAGTACTTC.

The V call is TRBV4-3, the J call TRBJ2-4; D may correspond to TRBD1 or TRBD2 (5 bases each). Germline CDR1 and CDR2: LGHNA and YSLEER. This CDR3 region has 19 residues. Deletions cut 1 base from V and 0 bases from J, with 19 bases between. CDR3 nucleotides: TGCGCCAGCAGCCAAGGTCGGGGCGAGAGTTCCCTAGCCAAAAACATTCAGTACTTC. Protein: CASSQGRGESSLAKNIQYF.

The genes are TRBV2 and TRBJ2-1; no definite D call. CDR1 and CDR2 from the germline V gene are SNHLY and FYNNEI. The V gene lost 2 bases and the J gene lost 0 bases, with 8 bases spanning the gap. The CDR3 spans 15 residues. CDR3 loop: CASSESLVSYNEQFF. As DNA, the CDR3 is TGTGCCAGCAGTGAATCCCTAGTCTCCTACAATGAGCAGTTCTTC.

The V and J genes are TRBV5-8 and TRBJ2-1; 9 nucleotides align to TRBD2. The CDR3 sequence is 13 residues long. J gave up 4 bases and V 5 bases, and 1 base lay outside the gene matches. CDR1 and CDR2 from the germline V gene are SGHTS and YDEGEE. CDR3 in amino acids: CASRTSGYNEQFF. CDR3 nucleotide sequence: TGTGCCAGCAGGACTAGCGGTTACAATGAGCAGTTCTTC.

The chain recombines TRBV6-6 with TRBJ2-2, with D perhaps matching TRBD1 (6 bases). Germline V gives CDR1 MNHNY, CDR2 SVGAGI (reference sequence). V was cut by 8 bases and J by 2 bases, with 15 bases left in between. The CDR3 is 15 residues long. CDR3 in amino acids: CASRQTGLNTGELFF. In nucleotides, the CDR3 is TGTGCCAGCCGCCAGACAGGCCTTAACACCGGGGAGCTGTTTTTT.

The rearrangement joins TRBV7-2 to TRBJ2-1; 10 nucleotides agree with TRBD2. CDR1 is SGHTA and CDR2 is FQGNSA in the germline V gene. V dropped 3 bases and J dropped 7; count of bases not matched to a gene: 6. This CDR3 has 15 residues. This CDR3 is CASSFPQREGNEQFF. CDR3 DNA sequence: TGTGCCAGCAGCTTCCCCCAGCGGGAGGGGAATGAGCAGTTCTTC.

The chain joins TRBV27 to TRBJ2-4, with a weak D call TRBD1 (6 bases). The CDR3 spans 14 residues. Trimming stripped 3 bases from V and 6 bases from J, with 12 bases between. Germline V gene data show CDR1 as MNHEY and CDR2 as SMNVEV (reference sequence). The CDR3 spells CASSFLNRANIQYF. The CDR3 DNA reads TGTGCCAGCAGTTTTCTTAACAGGGCAAACATTCAGTACTTC.

This chain joins TRBV27 and TRBJ2-7, with 11 bases fitting TRBD1. CDR1 MNHEY and CDR2 SMNVEV come from the germline V gene (reference sequence). The CDR3 is made up of 15 amino acids. J lost 2 bases, V lost 6 bases, and 6 bases had no gene match. The CDR3 nucleotides are TGTGCCAGCAGGACGGGACAGGGGGTACCCTACGAGCAGTACTTC. This sequence encodes CASRTGQGVPYEQYF.

The J gene is TRBJ2-1, the V gene TRBV5-1; no definite D call. Trimming took off 2 bases at V and 10 bases at J, with 13 bases between the two ends. The CDR3 length is 13 residues. Germline V gives CDR1 SGHRS, CDR2 YFSETQ. The CDR3 DNA sequence: TGCGCCAGCAGCTTCGGGCTTAGCAGGGAGCAGTTCTTC. Translated, it gives CASSFGLSREQFF.

With respect to this clone: The same CDR3 arises from other DNA sequences in this sample as well. The rearrangement uses TRBV7-3 and TRBJ1-1; D is uncertain. Per germline, CDR1 SGHTA and CDR2 FQGTGA. This CDR3 is built from 13 residues. V shed 0 bases and J shed 5 bases, with 7 bases lying between them. CDR3 nucleotide sequence: TGTGCCAGCAGCTTAACGGGGTTGACTGAAGCTTTCTTT. It codes for CASSLTGLTEAFF.

The J gene is TRBJ2-1, the V gene TRBV28; D gene unclear. CDR1 and CDR2 from the germline V gene are MDHEN and SYDVKM. V dropped 2 bases and J dropped 5 bases, with 22 bases sitting between them. The CDR3 contains 18 residues. CDR3 loop: CASSLKFGRRSTNNEQFF. The CDR3 nucleotides read TGTGCCAGCAGTTTAAAGTTCGGGCGGCGGTCTACCAACAATGAGCAGTTCTTC.

The J gene is TRBJ1-5, the V gene TRBV25-1; no clear D gene. Germline V CDR1 and CDR2: MGHDK, SYGVNS. V lost 2 bases, J lost 12 bases, and 8 bases lay in between. The CDR3 extends over 11 amino acids. The CDR3 is CASSEDSFQHF. The CDR3 DNA follows: TGTGCCAGCAGTGAAGACTCTTTCCAGCATTTT.

The sample holds one count of this clone. This chain uses TRBV6-6 with TRBJ1-1; D unclear. The CDR3 runs 13 residues. Trimming removed 5 bases from V and 0 bases from J, with 7 bases in between. Looked up from germline, CDR1 is MNHNY and CDR2 is SVGAGI (reference sequence). CDR3 loop: CASSLNMNTEAFF. As DNA, the CDR3 is TGTGCCAGCAGTCTAAACATGAACACTGAAGCTTTCTTT.

The chain has TRBV5-6 and TRBJ2-2; the D gene is possibly TRBD2 (7 bases). Per the germline V gene, CDR1 is SGHDT and CDR2 is YYEEEE. V lost 2 bases to trimming and J lost 5 bases, with 16 bases between them. This CDR3 comprises 16 residues. DNA for the CDR3: TGTGCCAGCAGCTTAATTCGGGGGGCAGGAACCGGGGAGCTGTTTTTT. Its translation is CASSLIRGAGTGELFF.

The chain employs TRBV30 and TRBJ1-3; D remains ambiguous. This CDR3 has 15 residues. CDR1 and CDR2 from the germline V gene are GTSNPN and SVGIG (reference sequence). V dropped 0 bases and J dropped 4 bases, with 13 bases sitting between them. The CDR3 protein is CAWSVGLPGGNTIYF. CDR3 sequence (DNA): TGTGCCTGGAGTGTTGGTCTCCCAGGCGGAAACACCATATATTTT.

The chain couples TRBV28 to TRBJ1-1; D might be TRBD1 (6 bases). The germline V gene encodes CDR1 MDHEN and CDR2 SYDVKM. V was pared by 5 bases and J by 4 bases, with 14 bases between. The CDR3 is 14 residues long. The CDR3 DNA is TGTGCCAGCAGTCCAGGACAGTTCACCACTGAAGCTTTCTTT. It yields the protein CASSPGQFTTEAFF.

J is TRBJ2-2 and V is TRBV28; D uncertain. V lost 2 bases, J lost 7 bases, and 5 bases lay in between. The CDR3 has 12 amino acids. In germline, CDR1 is MDHEN, CDR2 SYDVKM. CDR3 loop: CASSLPYGELFF. The CDR3 DNA reads as TGTGCCAGCAGTTTACCCTACGGGGAGCTGTTTTTT.

In this sample, this clone turned up once. The chain is built from TRBV15 and TRBJ2-4, with D unresolved. Germline-derived CDR1 and CDR2 are LNHNV and YYDKDF (reference sequence). The CDR3 loop spans 12 amino acids. V shed 4 bases and J shed 15 bases, with 16 bases lying between them. CDR3 protein: CATSTPGPRRYF. CDR3 coding DNA: TGTGCCACCAGCACCCCGGGCCCCCGAAGGTACTTC. Complete variable domain (other parts from reference TRBV15 and TRBJ2-4): DAMVIQNPRYQVTQFGKPVTLSCSQTLNHNVMYWYQQKSSQAPKLLFHYYDKDFNNEADTPDNFQSRRPNTSFCFLDIRSPGLGDTAMYLCATSTPGPRRYFGAGTRLSVL.

The CDR3 DNA reads TGCGCCAGCAGCCAAGATTTGACCGGCGGGAGGGATCAAGAGACCCAGTACTTC. Its translation: CASSQDLTGGRDQETQYF. J is TRBJ2-5 and V is TRBV4-3; 9 bases are a match to TRBD2. V trimming: 0 bases; J trimming: 2 bases; junction bases outside the gene matches: 10. CDR1 is LGHNA, CDR2 YSLEER, per germline. CDR3 length equals 18 residues.

The chain combines TRBV28 with TRBJ2-5; D gene ambiguous. CDR3 length: 12 residues. Between the trimmed V and J ends, which lost 5 bases and 5 bases, there was a span of 9 bases. Per the germline V gene, CDR1 is MDHEN and CDR2 is SYDVKM. The CDR3 sequence: CASSPGPETQYF. The DNA for the CDR3 is TGTGCCAGCAGTCCCGGGCCGGAGACCCAGTACTTC.

This clone was picked up a small number of times. This chain connects TRBV18 to TRBJ2-2; no clear D. Germline V gene data show CDR1 as KGHSH and CDR2 as LQKENI. The CDR3 runs to 13 residues. Deletions cut 2 bases from V and 10 bases from J, with 11 bases between. CDR3 bases: TGTGCCAGCTCACCATTGATTCGGACGGAGCTGTTTTTT. It is translated as CASSPLIRTELFF.

This clone was seen a single time. J is TRBJ2-5 and V is TRBV28; possible D gene TRBD2, 5 bases. Germline V gives CDR1 MDHEN, CDR2 SYDVKM. The V end lost 3 bases, the J end lost 9 bases, and 17 bases lay between the germline ends. This CDR3 comprises 14 residues. CDR3 amino acids: CASSFKGLVGAQYF. Written as DNA, the CDR3 is TGTGCCAGCAGTTTTAAGGGTCTAGTGGGAGCCCAGTACTTC.

This sequence joins TRBV2 and TRBJ2-3, with D perhaps TRBD2 (7 bases). CDR3 size: 14 residues. From germline, CDR1 is SNHLY and CDR2 FYNNEI. Trimming stripped 6 bases from V and 4 bases from J, with 14 bases between. The CDR3 sequence: CASSQGGAADTQYF. As DNA, the CDR3 is TGTGCCAGCAGCCAAGGGGGGGCTGCAGATACGCAGTATTTT.

The genes are TRBV6-1 and TRBJ2-5; D is possibly TRBD1 or TRBD2 (5 bases each). Trimming shortened V by 8 bases and J by 5 bases, and 18 bases separated the two germline ends. This CDR3 comprises 14 residues. Germline loops: CDR1 MNHNS, CDR2 SASEGT. In nucleotides, the CDR3 is TGTGCCAGCCCCCGGGACCTAATATACGAGACCCAGTACTTC. Amino acids: CASPRDLIYETQYF.

The chain links TRBV10-3 to TRBJ2-3; D is uncertain. V dropped 7 bases and J dropped 2 bases, with 16 bases sitting between them. CDR3 size: 15 residues. Germline assignment: CDR1 ENHRY and CDR2 SYGVKD. The DNA for the CDR3 is TGTGCCATCAAATCTGGTGGCGATACCACAGATACGCAGTATTTT. Encoded protein: CAIKSGGDTTDTQYF.